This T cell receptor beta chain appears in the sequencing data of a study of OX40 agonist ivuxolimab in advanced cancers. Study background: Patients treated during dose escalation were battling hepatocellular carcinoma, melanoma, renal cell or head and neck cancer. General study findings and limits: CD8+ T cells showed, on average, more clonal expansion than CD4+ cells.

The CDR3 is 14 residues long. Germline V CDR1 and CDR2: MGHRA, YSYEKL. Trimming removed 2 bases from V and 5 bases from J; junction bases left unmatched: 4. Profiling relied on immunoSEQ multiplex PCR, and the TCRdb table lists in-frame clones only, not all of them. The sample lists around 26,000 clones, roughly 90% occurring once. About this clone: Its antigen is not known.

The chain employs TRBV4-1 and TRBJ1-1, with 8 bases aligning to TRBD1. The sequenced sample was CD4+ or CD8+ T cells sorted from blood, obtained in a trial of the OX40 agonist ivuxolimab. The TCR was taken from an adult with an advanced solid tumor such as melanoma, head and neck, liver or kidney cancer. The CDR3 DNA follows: TGCGCCAGCAGCCAACATACAGGGGGGACTGAAGCTTTCTTT. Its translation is CASSQHTGGTEAFF.